This is a list of T cell receptor beta chains from one sample in a study of naive and memory T cell subsets. TCRdb reprocessed the UMI-ligation and nested PCR reads with MiXCR, giving one entry per CDR3 protein. The data hold tens of thousands of distinct CDR3 sequences, with 11% observed a single time. Material for sequencing was naive CD4+ T cells from blood. The source of these receptors is a human donor in good health. Each CDR3 is given with its conserved first and last residue. The D gene is left open where the match is weak. Clone size is shown for a subset of rows, as once, few, many or a class of expanded clone.

CDR3 DNA: TGTGCCAGTAGTCGGGAGACGGGGCCGCAGTATTTT; CDR3 protein: CASSRETGPQYF; clone size: many; V gene: TRBV19; D gene: .; J gene: TRBJ2-3
CDR3 DNA: TGTGCCAGCAGCTTAGGGTTAGCGGGAGGAAGAGAGCAGTACTTC; CDR3 protein: CASSLGLAGGREQYF; clone size: many; V gene: TRBV7-6; D gene: TRBD2; J gene: TRBJ2-7
CDR3 DNA: TGCAGCGGGAAGCAGGGGTACACTAGCACAGATACGCAGTATTTT; CDR3 protein: CSGKQGYTSTDTQYF; clone size: many; V gene: TRBV29-1; D gene: .; J gene: TRBJ2-3
CDR3 DNA: TGCAGTGCCGACGACAGGGATTACGAGCAGTACTTC; CDR3 protein: CSADDRDYEQYF; clone size: .; V gene: TRBV20-1; D gene: TRBD1; J gene: TRBJ2-7
CDR3 DNA: TGTGCCAGCAGTGAAGCGCGGTCGCAGTTCTTC; CDR3 protein: CASSEARSQFF; clone size: once; V gene: TRBV2; D gene: .; J gene: TRBJ2-1
CDR3 DNA: TGCAGCGCTGGGCGCGAGAGGGGCTACGAGCAGTACTTC; CDR3 protein: CSAGRERGYEQYF; clone size: .; V gene: TRBV29-1; D gene: .; J gene: TRBJ2-7
CDR3 DNA: TGTGCCAGCAGCTTAGCAAACTATGGCTACACCTTC; CDR3 protein: CASSLANYGYTF; clone size: few; V gene: TRBV7-2; D gene: .; J gene: TRBJ1-2
CDR3 DNA: TGTGCCAGCAGTGAATACCCCGGACGGGTGGCAGATACGCAGTATTTT; CDR3 protein: CASSEYPGRVADTQYF; clone size: .; V gene: TRBV25-1; D gene: .; J gene: TRBJ2-3
CDR3 DNA: TGCGCCAGCAGCCAAGAGAGGACTAGGGTCACCGGGGAGCTGTTTTTT; CDR3 protein: CASSQERTRVTGELFF; clone size: .; V gene: TRBV4-1; D gene: TRBD2; J gene: TRBJ2-2
CDR3 DNA: TGCAGTGCTAGAGCGGGAGGGGGCGAGCAGTACTTC; CDR3 protein: CSARAGGGEQYF; clone size: few; V gene: TRBV20-1; D gene: TRBD2; J gene: TRBJ2-7
CDR3 DNA: TGCAGTGCTGGGCAGAATCATCAGCCCCAGCATTTT; CDR3 protein: CSAGQNHQPQHF; clone size: .; V gene: TRBV20-1; D gene: .; J gene: TRBJ1-5
CDR3 DNA: TGCAGTGCTAGAGATTGGCCGGTGTCCTACGAGCAGTACTTC; CDR3 protein: CSARDWPVSYEQYF; clone size: many; V gene: TRBV20-1; D gene: .; J gene: TRBJ2-7
CDR3 DNA: TGTGCCAGCAGGCGCCCCGGCGAAAATGAGCAGTTCTTC; CDR3 protein: CASRRPGENEQFF; clone size: few; V gene: TRBV6-2/TRBV6-3; D gene: .; J gene: TRBJ2-1
CDR3 DNA: TGCAGTGCGAGAGAGGGGGGAGAGACCCAGTACTTC; CDR3 protein: CSAREGGETQYF; clone size: .; V gene: TRBV20-1; D gene: .; J gene: TRBJ2-5
CDR3 DNA: TGTGCCAGCTCGCGGGGGCCACCCTACGAGCAGTACTTC; CDR3 protein: CASSRGPPYEQYF; clone size: .; V gene: TRBV6-5; D gene: .; J gene: TRBJ2-7
CDR3 DNA: TGTGCCAGCTCACCACTACAGGGCCCTGAAAAACTGTTTTTT; CDR3 protein: CASSPLQGPEKLFF; clone size: .; V gene: TRBV18; D gene: .; J gene: TRBJ1-4
CDR3 DNA: TGTGCCACCAGTGATTCTTCACGTGGAGATACGCAGTATTTT; CDR3 protein: CATSDSSRGDTQYF; clone size: few; V gene: TRBV24-1; D gene: .; J gene: TRBJ2-3
CDR3 DNA: TGTGCCAGCAGCGTAGGGGGGGGAGGTTCGACTGAAGCTTTCTTT; CDR3 protein: CASSVGGGGSTEAFF; clone size: few; V gene: TRBV9; D gene: .; J gene: TRBJ1-1
CDR3 DNA: TGCAGTGCTAGGTCGTCTACAACTAATGAAAAACTGTTTTTT; CDR3 protein: CSARSSTTNEKLFF; clone size: .; V gene: TRBV20-1; D gene: .; J gene: TRBJ1-4
CDR3 DNA: TGCGCCAGCAGCTTTTCTAATGAAAAACTGTTTTTT; CDR3 protein: CASSFSNEKLFF; clone size: few; V gene: TRBV5-1; D gene: .; J gene: TRBJ1-4
CDR3 DNA: TGTGCCAGCAGTTTTTCGGGAGGCAGGGTCACAGTCAGGTCCTACAATGAGCAGTTCTTC; CDR3 protein: CASSFSGGRVTVRSYNEQFF; clone size: many; V gene: TRBV27; D gene: TRBD2; J gene: TRBJ2-1
CDR3 DNA: TGTGCCAGCAGTGCACAGGGGCTGCTTTGGGGCGAGCAGTACTTC; CDR3 protein: CASSAQGLLWGEQYF; clone size: .; V gene: TRBV12-3/TRBV12-4; D gene: TRBD1; J gene: TRBJ2-7